A single sample gave rise to the 21 T cell receptor beta chains below, sequenced in a study of cytomegalovirus exposure and HLA in healthy donors (dated by TCRdb to about 2017). The library relied on the immunoSEQ multiplex PCR assay. For the multiplex PCR, a mixture combining 60 forward primers for TCR Vbeta segments and 13 reverse primers for TCR Jbeta segments was used. TCRdb's version of the immuneACCESS table is confined to in-frame rearrangements and falls short of the full clone set. An unresolved V gene accounts for under half of the shortfall where checked; the remainder is of unknown origin. The sample table records 95,000 to 150,000 clones. The top ten hold over 2% of the sample. The specimen sequenced was PBMCs. These receptors all stem from a man aged 40-49 years in good health and CMV-seronegative.

This rearrangement joins TRBV7-9 to TRBJ1-1, with 10 bases matching TRBD1. Per the germline V gene, CDR1 is SEHNR and CDR2 is FQNEAQ (reference sequence). Trimming at V came to 6 bases and at J to 6 bases, leaving 7 bases not matched to a gene. The CDR3 extends over 14 amino acids. CDR3 DNA: TGTGCCAGCAGGCTAGGACAGGGGGACGCTGAAGCTTTCTTT. Translation gives CASRLGQGDAEAFF.

V and J are TRBV7-2 and TRBJ2-7, with a tentative D call TRBD2 (6 bases). Germline CDR1 reads SGHTA; CDR2 reads FQGNSA. This CDR3 has 15 residues. Trimming stripped 6 bases from V and 2 bases from J, with 17 bases between. The CDR3 reads CASSSGRGTPYEQYF. CDR3 coding DNA: TGTGCCAGCAGTTCGGGACGGGGGACCCCCTACGAGCAGTACTTC.

V usage is TRBV6-6 and J usage is TRBJ2-7, with D possibly matching TRBD1 (6 bases). From germline, CDR1 is MNHNY and CDR2 SVGAGI (reference sequence). The CDR3 totals 16 residues. Deletions cut 2 bases from V and 3 bases from J, with 17 bases between. The chain's CDR3 is CASSYAGTQKIYEQYF. CDR3 coding DNA: TGTGCCAGCAGTTACGCCGGGACACAAAAAATCTACGAGCAGTACTTC.

This chain links TRBV4-1 with TRBJ1-3, with D uncertain. The V end lost 3 bases, the J end lost 0 bases, and 12 bases lay between the germline ends. Germline lookup yields CDR1 MGHRA and CDR2 YSYEKL. The CDR3 spans 16 residues. CDR3 coding DNA: TGCGCCAGCAGCCAGCCAACAGTAGACTCTGGAAACACCATATATTTT. Its protein product is CASSQPTVDSGNTIYF.

The J gene is TRBJ1-2, the V gene TRBV27; 8 bases fit TRBD1. This CDR3 comprises 14 residues. The ends lost 2 bases at V and 8 bases at J; junction bases unmatched: 7. CDR1 and CDR2 from the germline V gene are MNHEY and SMNVEV (reference sequence). CDR3 sequence (DNA): TGTGCCAGCAGTTTACGTGACAGGGGCCGGGGCTACACCTTC. It translates to CASSLRDRGRGYTF.

V and J are TRBV30 and TRBJ1-4; 8 bases line up with TRBD1. This CDR3 comprises 14 residues. Germline CDR1 is GTSNPN and CDR2 is SVGIG (reference sequence). V lost 4 bases and J lost 8; bases outside the gene matches: 9. CDR3 coding DNA: TGTGCCTGGAACCCCCAGGGGGCTGGCGAAAAACTGTTTTTT. It specifies CAWNPQGAGEKLFF. Together with reference TRBV30 and TRBJ1-4, the CDR3 gives the full variable domain: SQTIHQWPATLVQPVGSPLSLECTVEGTSNPNLYWYRQAAGRGLQLLFYSVGIGQISSEVPQNLSASRPQDRQFILSSKKLLLSDSGFYLCAWNPQGAGEKLFFGSGTQLSVL.

V gene TRBV13 combines with J gene TRBJ2-7; TRBD2 matches at 9 bases. The germline gives CDR1 PRHDT, CDR2 FYEKMQ (reference sequence). CDR3 size: 14 residues. The V and J ends lost 2 bases and 6 bases, in that order; junction bases with no gene match: 5. CDR3 coding DNA: TGTGCCAGCAGCTTAAAAGCGGGAGGCGCCGAGCAGTACTTC. It yields the protein CASSLKAGGAEQYF. The full variable domain, completed using reference TRBV13 and TRBJ2-7, is AAGVIQSPRHLIKEKRETATLKCYPIPRHDTVYWYQQGPGQDPQFLISFYEKMQSDKGSIPDRFSAQQFSDYHSELNMSSLELGDSALYFCASSLKAGGAEQYFGPGTRLTVT.

This chain joins TRBV7-9 and TRBJ2-5, with 11 bases that match TRBD1. This CDR3 is 15 amino acids long. Germline trimming cut 2 bases from V and 5 bases from J; bases unmatched to any gene: 4. Germline V CDR1 and CDR2: SEHNR, FQNEAQ (reference sequence). The CDR3 sequence: CASSLFRDRGETQYF. CDR3 nucleotides: TGTGCCAGCAGCTTATTCCGGGACAGGGGGGAGACCCAGTACTTC.

The chain employs TRBV5-1 and TRBJ2-4; 8 bases are a match to TRBD1. The CDR3 loop spans 14 amino acids. V dropped 3 bases and J dropped 8; count of bases not matched to a gene: 7. The germline V gene has CDR1 SGHRS and CDR2 YFSETQ. This CDR3 is CASSSGQGRDIQYF. In nucleotides, the CDR3 is TGCGCCAGCAGCTCTGGACAGGGAAGGGACATTCAGTACTTC. The whole variable domain, filled in from reference TRBV5-1 and TRBJ2-4, reads KAGVTQTPRYLIKTRGQQVTLSCSPISGHRSVSWYQQTPGQGLQFLFEYFSETQRNKGNFPGRFSGRQFSNSRSEMNVSTLELGDSALYLCASSSGQGRDIQYFGAGTRLSVL.

The V call is TRBV20-1, the J call TRBJ2-4, with D hard to call. V lost 6 bases, J lost 5 bases, and 5 bases lay in between. The CDR3 is 10 residues long. Germline CDR1 reads DFQATT; CDR2 reads SNEGSKA (reference sequence). The CDR3 loop is CSALENIQYF. The CDR3 DNA is TGCAGTGCCCTCGAAAACATTCAGTACTTC.

Concerning this clone: The sample carries other DNA sequences with the same CDR3. This chain joins TRBV9 and TRBJ2-4; D may be TRBD2 (5 bases). V was shortened by 0 bases and J by 5 bases, with 6 bases between the two germline ends. The CDR3 has 13 amino acids. Germline-derived CDR1 and CDR2 are SGDLS and YYNGEE. The CDR3 here is CASSVAGENIQYF. CDR3 nucleotide sequence: TGTGCCAGCAGCGTAGCCGGGGAAAACATTCAGTACTTC. Combining the CDR3 with reference TRBV9 and TRBJ2-4 gives the whole variable domain DSGVTQTPKHLITATGQRVTLRCSPRSGDLSVYWYQQSLDQGLQFLIQYYNGEERAKGNILERFSAQQFPDLHSELNLSSLELGDSALYFCASSVAGENIQYFGAGTRLSVL.

The chain employs TRBV9 and TRBJ2-3, with D possibly matching TRBD2 (5 bases). The CDR3 consists of 16 residues. Trimming removed 0 bases at V and 0 bases at J, with 11 bases between. Per germline, CDR1 SGDLS and CDR2 YYNGEE. Written as DNA, the CDR3 is TGTGCCAGCAGCGTAGAGGCAGCGGACAGCACAGATACGCAGTATTTT. Translating it yields CASSVEAADSTDTQYF.

V gene TRBV5-6 combines with J gene TRBJ2-1; 11 bases agree with TRBD2. Germline assignment: CDR1 SGHDT and CDR2 YYEEEE. Trimming at V came to 4 bases and at J to 3 bases, leaving 6 bases not matched to a gene. This CDR3 region has 16 residues. The CDR3 region is CASSPVAGGGYNEQFF. CDR3 DNA: TGTGCCAGCAGCCCGGTAGCGGGAGGGGGCTACAATGAGCAGTTCTTC.

The rearrangement joins TRBV5-5 to TRBJ2-1; the D is unclear. V lost 1 base and J lost 9, with 5 bases in between. This CDR3 has 11 amino acids. Germline CDR1 SGHKS, CDR2 YYEKEE (reference sequence). CDR3 nucleotide sequence: TGTGCCAGCAGCTTGTTCGGTGAGCAGTTCTTC. Its translation is CASSLFGEQFF.

V gene TRBV19 combines with J gene TRBJ1-2; a weak D match, TRBD1 (6 bases). Trimming removed 5 bases from V and 6 bases from J, with 16 bases in between. The germline V gene encodes CDR1 LNHDA and CDR2 SQIVND (reference sequence). This CDR3 region has 14 residues. For the CDR3, the DNA is TGTGCCAGTAGTGCCCGGGACAACCTGCATGGCTACACCTTC. Its protein product is CASSARDNLHGYTF.

The rearrangement links TRBV9 to TRBJ2-1; 7 bases agree with TRBD2. After removal of 3 bases from V and 3 bases from J, the junction contained 6 bases not matched to a gene. Germline V CDR1 and CDR2: SGDLS, YYNGEE. CDR3 length: 15 residues. The CDR3, as DNA: TGTGCCAGCAGCGGAGGACTAGGGAACTACAATGAGCAGTTCTTC. It specifies CASSGGLGNYNEQFF.

The V gene is TRBV5-1, the J gene TRBJ2-7; D remains ambiguous. Germline-derived CDR1 and CDR2 are SGHRS and YFSETQ. The CDR3 spans 15 residues. V was clipped by 1 base and J by 1 base, with 12 bases between them. The CDR3 sequence is CASSLSQASSYEQYF. CDR3 coding DNA: TGCGCCAGCAGCTTGTCTCAGGCCTCTTCCTACGAGCAGTACTTC.

The genes are TRBV19 and TRBJ1-5, with TRBD1 identical over 8 bases. V shed 4 bases, J shed 7 bases, and the junction held 6 bases outside the gene matches. The germline gives CDR1 LNHDA, CDR2 SQIVND (reference sequence). The CDR3 has 14 residues. The CDR3 region has the DNA TGTGCCAGTAGTACCACAGGGGGGAAACAGCCCCAGCATTTT. It translates to CASSTTGGKQPQHF.

The chain uses TRBV5-1 and TRBJ1-2; TRBD1 aligns across 7 bases. CDR1 SGHRS and CDR2 YFSETQ come from the germline V gene. The CDR3 runs to 13 residues. J lost 7 bases, V lost 3 bases, and 6 bases had no gene match. The CDR3 loop is CASSSEGQIGYTF. CDR3 nucleotides: TGCGCCAGCAGCTCGGAGGGACAGATTGGCTACACCTTC.

This chain uses TRBV27 with TRBJ1-2; 8 positions match TRBD1. This CDR3 has 15 amino acids. V gave up 6 bases and J gave up 6 bases; unmatched junction bases: 12. CDR1 is MNHEY, CDR2 SMNVEV, per germline (reference sequence). This chain's CDR3 is CASSSDRGPSDGYTF. The CDR3 region has the DNA TGTGCCAGCAGCAGTGACAGGGGCCCTTCGGATGGCTACACCTTC.

The chain has TRBV5-1 and TRBJ2-5, with 11 bases that match TRBD2. Germline assignment: CDR1 SGHRS and CDR2 YFSETQ. The CDR3 covers 16 residues. J lost 0 bases, V lost 4 bases, and 5 bases had no gene match. DNA of the CDR3: TGCGCCAGCAGCATTGGGACTAGCGGTTACCAAGAGACCCAGTACTTC. Protein: CASSIGTSGYQETQYF. Full variable domain (remainder filled in from reference TRBV5-1 and TRBJ2-5): KAGVTQTPRYLIKTRGQQVTLSCSPISGHRSVSWYQQTPGQGLQFLFEYFSETQRNKGNFPGRFSGRQFSNSRSEMNVSTLELGDSALYLCASSIGTSGYQETQYFGPGTRLLVL.